This T cell receptor (beta chain) is drawn from a study of blood T cells in healthy people across ages. V dropped 4 bases and J dropped 4; count of bases not matched to a gene: 8. In germline, CDR1 is DFQATT, CDR2 SNEGSKA (reference sequence). CDR3 size: 14 residues. The authors ran a second PCR of about 6 to 12 cycles using a sample-barcoded 5' primer and a J-beta primer mix. TCRdb passed the 5' RACE reads through MiXCR, listing each CDR3 protein once. Among 1.5 million to 2 million distinct CDR3 sequences listed, roughly 32% were seen once. The extraction recovered at least 6 micrograms of total RNA per sample. This clonotype was counted a few times. Its target is not known. Findings and caveats of the study: Unsorted PBMCs blocked a conclusive comparison of naive and antigen-experienced cells. Estimates of total diversity, which came from one million sequenced T cells, were considered to be underestimates. Shifts in expanded clonotypes may have been confounded by donor CMV status, which was unknown.

The sequence was obtained from a woman younger than 45 in good health. Specimen: blood. The chain is built from TRBV20-1 and TRBJ1-1; 8 bases map to TRBD1. The CDR3 loop is CSAIARGLSTEAFF. Here the CDR3 DNA reads TGCAGTGCTATCGCCAGGGGGCTTAGCACTGAAGCTTTCTTT.